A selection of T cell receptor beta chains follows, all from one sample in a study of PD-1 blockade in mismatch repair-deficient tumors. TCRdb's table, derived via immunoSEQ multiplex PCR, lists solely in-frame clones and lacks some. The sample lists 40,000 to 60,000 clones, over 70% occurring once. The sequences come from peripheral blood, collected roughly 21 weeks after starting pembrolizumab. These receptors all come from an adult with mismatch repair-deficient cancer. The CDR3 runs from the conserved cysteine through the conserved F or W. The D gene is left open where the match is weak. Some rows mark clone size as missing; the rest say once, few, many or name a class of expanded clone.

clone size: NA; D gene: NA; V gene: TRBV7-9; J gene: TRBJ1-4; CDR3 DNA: TGTGCCAGCAGCTTAGCACAAGGGATTTTGGAAAAACTGTTTTTT; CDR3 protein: CASSLAQGILEKLFF
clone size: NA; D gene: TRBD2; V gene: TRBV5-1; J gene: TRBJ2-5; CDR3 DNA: TGCGCCAGCAGCCGGCTACTAGCGGAAGAGACCCAGTACTTC; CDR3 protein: CASSRLLAEETQYF
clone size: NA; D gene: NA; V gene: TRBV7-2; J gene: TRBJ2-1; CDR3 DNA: TGTGCCAGCAGCCCGGGACGTAGGAATAATGAGCAGTTCTTC; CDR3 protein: CASSPGRRNNEQFF
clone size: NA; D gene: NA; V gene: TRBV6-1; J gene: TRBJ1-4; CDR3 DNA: TGTGCCAGCAGTGGGGACGGTTCTGCAACTAATGAAAAACTGTTTTTT; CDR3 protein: CASSGDGSATNEKLFF
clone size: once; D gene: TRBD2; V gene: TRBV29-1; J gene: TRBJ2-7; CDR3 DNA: TGCAGCGTCTCTAGTAGCGGGACCTCCTACGAGCAGTACTTC; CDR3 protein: CSVSSSGTSYEQYF
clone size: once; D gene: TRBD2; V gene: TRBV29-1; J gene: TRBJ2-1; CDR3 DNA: TGCAGCGTTGAAACTAGCGGGAGGGCCCCCAATGAGCAGTTCTTC; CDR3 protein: CSVETSGRAPNEQFF
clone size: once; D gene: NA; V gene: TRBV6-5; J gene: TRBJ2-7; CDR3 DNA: TGTGCCAGCAGTTACTCGAAGGGCTCCTACGAGCAGTACTTC; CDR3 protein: CASSYSKGSYEQYF
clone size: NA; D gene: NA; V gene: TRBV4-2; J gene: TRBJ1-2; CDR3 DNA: TGTGCCAGCAGCCAAGAAGGTCGGAGCCCCGCTGGCTACACCTTC; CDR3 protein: CASSQEGRSPAGYTF
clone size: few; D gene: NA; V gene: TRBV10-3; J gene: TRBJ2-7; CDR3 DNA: TGTGCCATCAGTGAGTCCCCAGGGTACGAGCAGTACTTC; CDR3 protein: CAISESPGYEQYF
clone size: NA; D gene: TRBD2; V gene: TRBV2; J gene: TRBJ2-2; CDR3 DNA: TGTGCCAGCAGAAAACTAGCGGGAGGGTCTATCACCGGGGAGCTGTTTTTT; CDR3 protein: CASRKLAGGSITGELFF
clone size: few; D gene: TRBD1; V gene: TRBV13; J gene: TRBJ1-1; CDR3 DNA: TGTGCCAGCAGCTTAGTGGGCTGGGACAGGGGCTACAGGGACACTGAAGCTTTCTTT; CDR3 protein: CASSLVGWDRGYRDTEAFF
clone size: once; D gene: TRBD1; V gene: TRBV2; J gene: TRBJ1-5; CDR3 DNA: TGTGCCAGCACCCTACGGACAGGTGGCAATCAGCCCCAGCATTTT; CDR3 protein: CASTLRTGGNQPQHF
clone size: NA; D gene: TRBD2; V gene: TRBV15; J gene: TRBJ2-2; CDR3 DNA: TGTGCCACCAGGACGACTAGCGGGAGGTCGGCCGGGGAGCTGTTTTTT; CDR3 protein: CATRTTSGRSAGELFF
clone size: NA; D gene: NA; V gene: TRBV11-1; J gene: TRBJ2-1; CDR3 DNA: TGTGCCAGCAGCTCGGGTGAGGGCGAGTACAATGAGCAGTTCTTC; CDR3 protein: CASSSGEGEYNEQFF
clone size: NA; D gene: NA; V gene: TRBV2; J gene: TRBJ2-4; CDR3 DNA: TGTGCCAGCAGTGAAGCCCGCGAGGGCATTCAGTACTTC; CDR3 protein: CASSEAREGIQYF
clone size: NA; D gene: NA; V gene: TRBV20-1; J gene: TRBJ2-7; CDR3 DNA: TGCAGTGCTGGTGAAAGCGAGCAGTACTTC; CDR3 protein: CSAGESEQYF
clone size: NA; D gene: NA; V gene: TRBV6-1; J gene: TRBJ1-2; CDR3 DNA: TGTGCCAGCAGTGAAGCGAGGGGTGCGCACTATGGCTACACCTTC; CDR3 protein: CASSEARGAHYGYTF
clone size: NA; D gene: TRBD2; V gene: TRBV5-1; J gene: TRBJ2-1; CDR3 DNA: TGCGCCAGCAGCTCCACCCTCTCCCTAGCGGGAGAGGAGCAGTTCTTC; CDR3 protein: CASSSTLSLAGEEQFF
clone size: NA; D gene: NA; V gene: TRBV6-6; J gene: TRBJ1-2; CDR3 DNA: TGTGCCAGCAGTTCAACTAGGGACACCTATGGCTACACCTTC; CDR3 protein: CASSSTRDTYGYTF
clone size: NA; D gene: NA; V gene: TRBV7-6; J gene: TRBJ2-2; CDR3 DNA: TGTGCCAGCAGCCACGAGGACGGGCGGAACACCGGGGAGCTGTTTTTT; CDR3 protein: CASSHEDGRNTGELFF
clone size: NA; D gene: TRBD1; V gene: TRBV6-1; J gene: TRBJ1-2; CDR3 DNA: TGTGCCAGCAGGGCGACAGGGGGGAACTATGGCTACACCTTC; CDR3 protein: CASRATGGNYGYTF
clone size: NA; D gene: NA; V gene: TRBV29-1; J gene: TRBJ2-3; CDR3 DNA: TGCAGCGTTGACGGGTCCTTCGGGGATACGCAGTATTTT; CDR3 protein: CSVDGSFGDTQYF
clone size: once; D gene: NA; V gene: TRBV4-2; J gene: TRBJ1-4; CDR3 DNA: TGTGCCAGCAGCCAAGATCTAGGAGGCCCGGGCGAGAGTGAAAAACTGTTTTTT; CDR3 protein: CASSQDLGGPGESEKLFF
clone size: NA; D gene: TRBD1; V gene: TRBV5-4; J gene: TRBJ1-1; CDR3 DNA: TGTGCCAGCAGCCCGCCGGGACAGGGTCCCACTGAAGCTTTCTTT; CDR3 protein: CASSPPGQGPTEAFF
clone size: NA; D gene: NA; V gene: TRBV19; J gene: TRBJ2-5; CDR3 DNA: TGTGCCAGTAGCGATACATTGGGGACCCAGTACTTC; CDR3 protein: CASSDTLGTQYF
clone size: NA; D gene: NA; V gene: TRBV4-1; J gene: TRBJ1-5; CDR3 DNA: TGCGCCAGCAGCCAAGATTCGAGCCGGCCGAGCAATCAGCCCCAGCATTTT; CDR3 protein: CASSQDSSRPSNQPQHF
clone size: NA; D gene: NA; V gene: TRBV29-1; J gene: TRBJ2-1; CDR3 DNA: TGCAGCGTTGAAAAGGAGAATGAGCAGTTCTTC; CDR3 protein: CSVEKENEQFF
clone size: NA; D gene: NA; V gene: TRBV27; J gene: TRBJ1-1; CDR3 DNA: TGTGCCAGCAGTACCGGTGGGACCACTGAAGCTTTCTTT; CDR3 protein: CASSTGGTTEAFF
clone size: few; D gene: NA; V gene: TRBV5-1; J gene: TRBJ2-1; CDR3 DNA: TGCGCCAGCAGCTTGCAGGGCCCGGATCTGAATGAGCAGTTCTTC; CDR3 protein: CASSLQGPDLNEQFF
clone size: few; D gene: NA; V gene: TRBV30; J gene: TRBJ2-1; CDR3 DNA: TGTGCCTGGAGTAAAGGAGGGGGCGAGCAGTTCTTC; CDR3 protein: CAWSKGGGEQFF